This T cell receptor beta chain was retrieved from a study of T cell repertoires and HLA-DP antigens. About the study: One alloantigen had ten groove amino acid differences from self, the other one.

Primers targeted 54 TRBV and 13 TRBJ segments. Deep-resolution sequencing targeted 200,000 to 250,000 T cell genomes in pre-culture CD4+ samples. Sequencing was performed with immunoSEQ multiplex PCR; in TCRdb, only in-frame clones are kept and a portion is missing. The sample records some 110,000 clones, around 93% being singletons. The count of this clone is one. Its antigen is unidentified. Purity of the untouched CD4+ T cells was about 97.7%. Germline CDR1 GTSNPN, CDR2 SVGIG (reference sequence). V lost 3 bases and J lost 4; bases outside the gene matches: 7. This CDR3 is 14 amino acids long. The sequencing sample was made of CD4+ T cells from PBMCs. This chain joins TRBV30 and TRBJ2-7, with 9 bases lining up with TRBD1. The sequence was collected from a woman between 18 and 29 years old in good health and CMV-seronegative. The CDR3 loop is CAWRDTGGPYEQYF. CDR3 nucleotide sequence: TGTGCCTGGAGGGACACAGGGGGCCCTTACGAGCAGTACTTC.